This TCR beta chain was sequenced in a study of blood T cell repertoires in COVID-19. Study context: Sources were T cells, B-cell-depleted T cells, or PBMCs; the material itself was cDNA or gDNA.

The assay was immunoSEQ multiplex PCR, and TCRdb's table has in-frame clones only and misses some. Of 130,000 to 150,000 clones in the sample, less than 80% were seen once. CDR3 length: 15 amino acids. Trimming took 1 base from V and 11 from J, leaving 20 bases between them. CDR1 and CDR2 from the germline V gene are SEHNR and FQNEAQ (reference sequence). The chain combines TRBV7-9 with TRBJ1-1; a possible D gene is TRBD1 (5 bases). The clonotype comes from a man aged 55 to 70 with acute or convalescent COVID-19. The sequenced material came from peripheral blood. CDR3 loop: CASSLDGSGGRNAFF. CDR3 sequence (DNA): TGTGCCAGCAGCTTAGACGGTAGCGGGGGGAGAAACGCTTTCTTT.